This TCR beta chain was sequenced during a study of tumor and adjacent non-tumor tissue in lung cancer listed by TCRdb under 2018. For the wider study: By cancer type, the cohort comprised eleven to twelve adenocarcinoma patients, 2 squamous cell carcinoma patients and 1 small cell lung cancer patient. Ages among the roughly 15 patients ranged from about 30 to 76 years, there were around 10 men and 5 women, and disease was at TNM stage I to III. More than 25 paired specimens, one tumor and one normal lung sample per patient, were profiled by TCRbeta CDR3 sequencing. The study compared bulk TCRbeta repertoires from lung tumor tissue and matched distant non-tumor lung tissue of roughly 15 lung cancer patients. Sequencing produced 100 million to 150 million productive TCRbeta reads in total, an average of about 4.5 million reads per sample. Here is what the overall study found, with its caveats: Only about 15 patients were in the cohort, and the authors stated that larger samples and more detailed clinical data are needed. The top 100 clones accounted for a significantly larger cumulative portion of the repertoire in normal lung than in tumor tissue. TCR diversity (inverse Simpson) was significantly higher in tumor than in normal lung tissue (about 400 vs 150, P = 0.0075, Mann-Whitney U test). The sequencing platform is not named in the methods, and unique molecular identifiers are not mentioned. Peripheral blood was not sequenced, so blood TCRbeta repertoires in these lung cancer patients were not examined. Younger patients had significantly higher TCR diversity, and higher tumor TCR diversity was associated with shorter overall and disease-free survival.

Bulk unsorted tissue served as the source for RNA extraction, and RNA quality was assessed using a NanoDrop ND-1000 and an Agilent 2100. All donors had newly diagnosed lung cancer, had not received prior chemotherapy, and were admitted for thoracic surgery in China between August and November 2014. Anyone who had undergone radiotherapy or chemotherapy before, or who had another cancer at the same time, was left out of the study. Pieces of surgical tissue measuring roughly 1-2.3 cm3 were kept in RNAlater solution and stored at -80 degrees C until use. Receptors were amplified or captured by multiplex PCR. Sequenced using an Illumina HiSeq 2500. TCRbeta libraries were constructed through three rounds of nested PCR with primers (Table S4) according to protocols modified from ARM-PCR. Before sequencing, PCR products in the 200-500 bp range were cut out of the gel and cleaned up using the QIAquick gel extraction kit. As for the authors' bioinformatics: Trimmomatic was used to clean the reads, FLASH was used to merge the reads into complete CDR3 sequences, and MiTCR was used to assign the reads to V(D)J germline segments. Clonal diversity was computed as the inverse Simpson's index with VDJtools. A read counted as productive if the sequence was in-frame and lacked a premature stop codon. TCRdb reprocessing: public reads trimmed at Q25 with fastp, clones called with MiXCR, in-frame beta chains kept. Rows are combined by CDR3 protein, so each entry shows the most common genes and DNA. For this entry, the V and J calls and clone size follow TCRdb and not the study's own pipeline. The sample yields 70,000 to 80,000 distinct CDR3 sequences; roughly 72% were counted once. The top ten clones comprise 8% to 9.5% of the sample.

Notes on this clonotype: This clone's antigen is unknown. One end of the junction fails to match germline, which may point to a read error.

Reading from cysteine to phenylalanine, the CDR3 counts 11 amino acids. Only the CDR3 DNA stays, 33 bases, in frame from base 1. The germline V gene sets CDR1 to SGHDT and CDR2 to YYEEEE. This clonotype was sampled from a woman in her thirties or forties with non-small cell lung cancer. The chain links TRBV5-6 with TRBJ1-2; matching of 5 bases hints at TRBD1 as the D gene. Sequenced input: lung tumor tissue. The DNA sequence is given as TGTGCTAGCAGCTTGGGGGATGACTACACCTTC. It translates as CASSLGDDYTF. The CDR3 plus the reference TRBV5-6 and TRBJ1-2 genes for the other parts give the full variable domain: DAGVTQSPTHLIKTRGQQVTLRCSPKSGHDTVSWYQQALGQGPQFIFQYYEEEERQRGNFPDRFSGHQFPNYSSELNVNALLLGDSALYLCASSLGDDYTFGSGTRLTVV.